This TCR beta chain is drawn from a study of blood T cell repertoires in COVID-19. Measured with immunoSEQ multiplex PCR; TCRdb has only the in-frame clones, and not every one. The table lists roughly 100,000 clones, roughly 90% of them singletons. Per germline, CDR1 GTSNPN and CDR2 SVGIG (reference sequence). CDR3 size: 13 residues. V gave up 1 base and J gave up 3 bases, with 6 bases separating them. The chain joins TRBV30 to TRBJ2-2, with D unresolved. The TCR comes from a woman aged 60-75 years with acute or convalescent COVID-19. Specimen: peripheral blood. The CDR3 DNA follows: TGTGCCTGGAGTGCAACTTACACCGGGGAGCTGTTTTTT. Amino acid sequence: CAWSATYTGELFF.